These 5 T cell receptor beta chains originate from one sample sequenced in a study of identical twins. Each CDR3 protein is one row after TCRdb ran MiXCR on the 5' RACE reads. The profile shows 690,000 or so distinct CDR3 sequences, around 5.7% of them singletons. The sample consisted of naive T cells sorted from blood. These receptors all stem from a man aged 18 to 35 in good health.

This clonotype came up many times. This chain links TRBV28 with TRBJ2-2, with D possibly being TRBD1 (5 bases). In germline, CDR1 is MDHEN, CDR2 SYDVKM. V was trimmed by 6 bases and J by 9 bases, leaving 11 bases between them. The CDR3 totals 12 residues. CDR3 region: CASSPGQWELFF. In nucleotides, the CDR3 is TGTGCCAGCAGCCCAGGGCAGTGGGAGCTGTTTTTT.

J is TRBJ1-6 and V is TRBV15; possibly TRBD1 for D (5 bases). V lost 5 bases and J lost 0, with 20 bases in between. The CDR3 runs to 19 residues. Germline V gives CDR1 LNHNV, CDR2 YYDKDF (reference sequence). CDR3 region: CATSPARGVTGSYNSPLHF. CDR3 coding DNA: TGTGCCACCAGCCCCGCAAGGGGTGTGACGGGCTCCTATAATTCACCCCTCCACTTT.

Worth noting for this clonotype: It is likely a read error, because the conserved phenylalanine at the end of the CDR3 is missing. The V and J genes are TRBV12-3 or TRBV12-4 and TRBJ2-5; weak D call: TRBD2 (6 bases). The CDR3 is 15 residues long. V lost 4 bases and J 1 base, leaving 13 bases between the germline ends. DNA of the CDR3: TGTGCCAGCAGTTCGACTAGAAGACCCCAAGAGACCCAGTACTAC. The encoded protein is CASSSTRRPQETQYY.

In this sample, this clonotype turned up many times. This chain uses TRBV6-5 with TRBJ2-3; D unresolved. The CDR3 runs to 16 residues. In germline, CDR1 is MNHEY, CDR2 SVGAGI. Trimming took 6 bases from V and 0 from J, leaving 16 bases between them. The CDR3 here is CASSPWSAFSTDTQYF. The CDR3 DNA is TGTGCCAGCAGCCCCTGGTCAGCTTTTAGCACAGATACGCAGTATTTT.

This clonotype was counted between two and nine times. The chain recombines TRBV6-2 or TRBV6-3 with TRBJ2-5, with D perhaps TRBD2 (6 bases). Trimming took 2 bases from V and 5 from J, leaving 12 bases between them. The CDR3 loop spans 14 amino acids. Germline V gives CDR1 MNHEY, CDR2 SVGEGT. CDR3 coding DNA: TGTGCCAGCAGTTACAGGGCGGGACCGGAGACCCAGTACTTC. Translating it yields CASSYRAGPETQYF.